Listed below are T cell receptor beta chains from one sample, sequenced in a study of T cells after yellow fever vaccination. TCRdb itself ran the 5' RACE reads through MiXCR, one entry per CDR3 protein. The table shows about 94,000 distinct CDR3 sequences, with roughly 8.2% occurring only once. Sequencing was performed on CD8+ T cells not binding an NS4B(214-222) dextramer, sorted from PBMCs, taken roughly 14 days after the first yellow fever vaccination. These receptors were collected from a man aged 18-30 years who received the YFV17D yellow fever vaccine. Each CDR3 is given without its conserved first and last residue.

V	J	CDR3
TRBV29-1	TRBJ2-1	SVAQGPYNEQF
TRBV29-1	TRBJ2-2	SVDQGRNTGELF
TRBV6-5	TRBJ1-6	ASSYSIGNNYNSPLH
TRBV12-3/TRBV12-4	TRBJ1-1	ASSLQLNTEAF
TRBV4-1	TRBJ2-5	ASSRYGQGQETQY
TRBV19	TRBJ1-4	ASRGTGYINSEKLF
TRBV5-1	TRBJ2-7	ASSLEGGEQY
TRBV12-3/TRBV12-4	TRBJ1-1	ASFRGTEAF
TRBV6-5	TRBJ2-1	ASSSGQAAYNEQF
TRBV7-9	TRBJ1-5	ASSEQGAGQPQH
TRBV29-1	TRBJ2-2	SVVWYTGELF
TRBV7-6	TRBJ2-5	ASSLAEDQETQY
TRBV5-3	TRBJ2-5	ANPDNRSDGAGETQY
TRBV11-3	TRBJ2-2	ASSSRGRTGELF
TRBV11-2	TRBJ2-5	ASSSTGGETHY
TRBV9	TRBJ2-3	ASSVQGAHADTQY
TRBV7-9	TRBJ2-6	ASSYQGFGANVLT
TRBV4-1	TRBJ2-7	ASSPSPGRGDPYEQY
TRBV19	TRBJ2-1	ASSIGWGGTYNEQF
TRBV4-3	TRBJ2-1	ASSQDGGTSSDNEQF
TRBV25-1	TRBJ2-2	ASRRRARQLNTGELF
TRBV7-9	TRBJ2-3	ASSSLETDSTDTQY
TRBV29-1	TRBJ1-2	SVGNNNYGYT
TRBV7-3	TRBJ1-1	ASSLGQGLAGAF
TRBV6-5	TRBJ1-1	ASSYRGQRTEAF
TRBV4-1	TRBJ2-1	ASSQVRESLYNEQF
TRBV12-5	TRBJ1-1	ASGLIVSTEAF
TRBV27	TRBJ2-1	ASSLGQTGEQF
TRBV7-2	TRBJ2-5	ASSTRRKQETQY
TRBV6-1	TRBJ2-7	ASRDRGMREQY
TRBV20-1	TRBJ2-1	SARDLAGGSVEQF
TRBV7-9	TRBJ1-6	ASSSVVSGGSSPLH
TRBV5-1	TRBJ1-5	ASSPHGDQPQH
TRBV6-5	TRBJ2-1	ASRATGIGPVNEQF
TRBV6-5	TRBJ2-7	ASSYAGFEQY